This paragraph reports one TCR beta chain. Its matching antigen is unknown. The PCR used 60 Vbeta and 13 Jbeta primers. Only in-frame clones appear in the TCRdb table, and some are missing; sequencing was by immunoSEQ multiplex PCR. The table has around 130,000 clones, about 76% seen once. The sample is drawn from a study of cytomegalovirus exposure and HLA in healthy donors. This CDR3 comprises 14 residues. V was shortened by 5 bases and J by 7 bases, with 14 bases between the two germline ends. Germline values: CDR1 SGHTA, CDR2 FQGNSA. Study-wide results and limits: Later work showed greater clonal expansion in HLA-associated TCR beta chains than in equally common others.

The sequence was obtained from a young man in good health and CMV-seronegative. The rearrangement joins TRBV7-2 to TRBJ1-4; D ambiguous. Sequences were obtained from PBMCs. In nucleotides, the CDR3 is TGTGCCAGCAGCGATTCGGGGAGGAGTGAAAAACTGTTTTTT. This encodes CASSDSGRSEKLFF. Drawing the rest from reference TRBV7-2 and TRBJ1-4, the complete variable domain is GAGVSQSPSNKVTEKGKDVELRCDPISGHTALYWYRQSLGQGLEFLIYFQGNSAPDKSGLPSDRFSAERTGGSVSTLTIQRTQQEDSAVYLCASSDSGRSEKLFFGSGTQLSVL.